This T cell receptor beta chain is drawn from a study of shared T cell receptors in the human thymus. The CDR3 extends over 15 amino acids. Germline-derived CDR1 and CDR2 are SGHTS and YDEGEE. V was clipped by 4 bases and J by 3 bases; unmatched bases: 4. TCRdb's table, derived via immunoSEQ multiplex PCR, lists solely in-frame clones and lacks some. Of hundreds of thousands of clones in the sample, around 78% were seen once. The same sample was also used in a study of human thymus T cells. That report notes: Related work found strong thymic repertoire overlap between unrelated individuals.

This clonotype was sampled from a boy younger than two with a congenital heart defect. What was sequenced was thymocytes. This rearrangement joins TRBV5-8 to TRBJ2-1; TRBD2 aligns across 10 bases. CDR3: CASSHSGRSYNEQFF. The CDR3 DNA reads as TGTGCCAGCAGCCATAGCGGGAGGAGCTACAATGAGCAGTTCTTC.